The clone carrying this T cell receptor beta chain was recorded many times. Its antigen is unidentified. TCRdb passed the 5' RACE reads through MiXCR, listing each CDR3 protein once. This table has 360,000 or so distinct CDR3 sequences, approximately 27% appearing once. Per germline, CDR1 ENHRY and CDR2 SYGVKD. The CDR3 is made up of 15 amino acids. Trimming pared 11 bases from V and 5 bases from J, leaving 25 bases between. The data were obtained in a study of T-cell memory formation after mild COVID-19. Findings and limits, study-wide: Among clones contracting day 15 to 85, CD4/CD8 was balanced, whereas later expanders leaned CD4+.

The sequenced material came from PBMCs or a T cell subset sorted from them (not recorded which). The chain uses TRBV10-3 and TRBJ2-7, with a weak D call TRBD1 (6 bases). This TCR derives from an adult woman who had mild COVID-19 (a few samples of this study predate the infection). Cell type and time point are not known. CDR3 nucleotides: TGTGCCGTGAAGGATCCCCGGGACACGCGAGACGAGCAGTACTTC. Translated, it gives CAVKDPRDTRDEQYF.